This entry is about one T cell receptor (beta chain). The antigen remains unidentified. The data were taken from a study of memory CD4+ T cells and cytomegalovirus serostatus. Study summary: Of the healthy Belgian adults, nine or ten were CMV seropositive and 20 to 30 seronegative. Study-level findings and limits: CMV serostatus prediction reached median AUC approximately 0.96, or 0.89 with US-trained model.

In the authors' methods: Out-of-frame sequences were removed, leaving some 2 million distinct TCRbeta sequences. Some clones are missing from TCRdb's copy, which holds only in-frame ones; the method was immunoSEQ multiplex PCR. D and trimming were read from the DNA, whereas the V and J calls and clone size are those reported in that table. The sample yields around 40,000 clones, about 73% seen once. Germline assignment: CDR1 SGHTA and CDR2 FQGNSA. The CDR3 is 18 amino acids. The V segment lost 4 bases and the J segment 3 bases; nucleotides outside the gene matches: 10. The sort gate was single viable CD3+CD4+CD8-CD45RO+ cells for memory CD4+ T cells. Serum IgG to CMV pp150, pp28, p38 and p52 defined serostatus.

The origin of this receptor is an adult in good health and CMV-seronegative. This chain connects TRBV7-2 to TRBJ2-3; 13 bases map to TRBD2. What was sequenced was memory CD4+ T cells from blood. CDR3 coding DNA: TGTGCCAGCAGCTCCCGGACTAGCGGGGGATTACGGACAGATACGCAGTATTTT. This codes for CASSSRTSGGLRTDTQYF.